This is a list of T cell receptor beta chains from one sample in a study of vaccination and CD4 T cells after COVID-19. MiXCR was run by TCRdb on the PCR reads, yielding one entry per CDR3 protein. The table records approximately 14,000 distinct CDR3 sequences, roughly 53% of them present only once. Antigens for these TCRs are unknown. This sample comprised CD4+ T cells from blood, cultured in vitro, obtained before SARS-CoV-2 vaccination. Receptors originate from a human donor who had recovered from COVID-19. CDR3s include the opening cysteine and the closing phenylalanine or tryptophan. D genes are given only for firm matches. Size is stated for part of the rows, as once, few or many counts, or as a class when the clone is expanded.

V,J,D,size,DNA,CDR3
TRBV27,TRBJ2-1,TRBD2,few,TGTGCCAGCAGTACACTAGCGGGAGGGCGCAATGAGCAGTTCTTC,CASSTLAGGRNEQFF
TRBV12-3/TRBV12-4,TRBJ1-2,.,.,TGTGCCAGCAGTCCCCCGGGACGGACATTATATGGCTACACCTTC,CASSPPGRTLYGYTF
TRBV19,TRBJ1-5,.,once,TGTGCCAGTAGTATAGTCTCGGATCAGCCCCAGCATTTT,CASSIVSDQPQHF
TRBV20-1,TRBJ2-2,.,.,TGCAGTGCTAGAGACATGGGCAAAGGGGAGCTGTTTTTT,CSARDMGKGELFF
TRBV5-8,TRBJ1-1,TRBD1,few,TGTGCCAGCAGCTTGGTGATGGGACAGGGAAACACTGAAGCTTTCTTT,CASSLVMGQGNTEAFF
TRBV7-9,TRBJ1-1,.,few,TGTGCCAGCAGCTTAGGTCTCTTTAGGGGGGGCGGCCGATACACTGAAGCTTTCTTT,CASSLGLFRGGGRYTEAFF
TRBV2,TRBJ2-2,TRBD2,.,TGTGCCACCACTAGCGAGAGTGTAGCCGGGGAGCTGTTTTTT,CATTSESVAGELFF
TRBV7-8,TRBJ2-3,.,few,TGTGCCAGCAGCACACCCGGGACTGAGAGCACAGATACGCAGTATTTT,CASSTPGTESTDTQYF
TRBV20-1,TRBJ2-2,.,few,TGCAGTGCTTCCCCCCCCGGGAGCGTGATCGGGGAGCTGTTTTTT,CSASPPGSVIGELFF
TRBV7-8,TRBJ1-1,.,few,TGTGCCAGCACCTCAGTCGGGTGGTCCACTGAAGCTTTCTTT,CASTSVGWSTEAFF
TRBV10-3,TRBJ1-5,TRBD1,.,TGTGCCATCAGTGCGGGACAGGGGGCTAGCAATCAGCCCCAGCATTTT,CAISAGQGASNQPQHF
TRBV20-1,TRBJ1-5,.,.,TGCAGTGCCACGGACAGTTATAGCAATCAGCCCCAGCATTTT,CSATDSYSNQPQHF
TRBV28,TRBJ1-5,TRBD1,.,TGTGCCAGCGTGCCCGCAGGGGGCAGCAATCAGCCCCAGCATTTT,CASVPAGGSNQPQHF
TRBV2,TRBJ2-3,TRBD2,.,TGTGCCAGCAGGGCCAGGGTCGTGGCGGGAGGAGGCACAGATACGCAGTATTTT,CASRARVVAGGGTDTQYF
TRBV5-1,TRBJ1-2,.,.,TGCGCCAGCAGCTTGGGAGGTGGCTACACCTTC,CASSLGGGYTF
TRBV7-6,TRBJ1-1,TRBD1,.,TGTGCCAGCAGCTCTCGACAGGGGGCGAACACTGAAGCTTTCTTT,CASSSRQGANTEAFF
TRBV19,TRBJ2-3,.,few,TGTGCCAGTAGTGCCTCGGGGAGGGATACGCAGTATTTT,CASSASGRDTQYF
TRBV15,TRBJ2-1,.,.,TGTGCCACCAGCAGAGACCTAGCTAAATACAATGAGCAGTTCTTC,CATSRDLAKYNEQFF
TRBV7-3,TRBJ2-3,TRBD1,few,TGTGCCAGCAGCGATGGGACAGGGACAGATACGCAGTATTTT,CASSDGTGTDTQYF
TRBV19,TRBJ2-1,TRBD2,.,TGTGCCAGTAGTCGACGGCCGGGACTAGCGGGAGGTTACAATGAGCAGTTCTTC,CASSRRPGLAGGYNEQFF
TRBV20-1,TRBJ2-7,.,few,TGCAGTGCTGTGGATAGGTCAGGAGGCTCCTACGAGCAGTACTTC,CSAVDRSGGSYEQYF
TRBV27,TRBJ2-3,TRBD2,few,TGTGCCAGCAGTTTAAAGGGCGGGAGGCCAGATAGCACAGATACGCAGTATTTT,CASSLKGGRPDSTDTQYF
TRBV2,TRBJ2-1,TRBD1,.,TGTGCCAGCAGTGGGGACAGCAATGAGCAGTTCTTC,CASSGDSNEQFF
TRBV7-9,TRBJ2-3,TRBD2,.,TGTGCCAGCAGCATAAGGCGGGAGGGCCGTGGAGATACGCAGTATTTT,CASSIRREGRGDTQYF
TRBV7-8,TRBJ1-1,TRBD1,few,TGTGCCAGCAGCTTAGTTCGCCTTGCGTCCGGACAGGGGAACACTGAAGCTTTCTTT,CASSLVRLASGQGNTEAFF